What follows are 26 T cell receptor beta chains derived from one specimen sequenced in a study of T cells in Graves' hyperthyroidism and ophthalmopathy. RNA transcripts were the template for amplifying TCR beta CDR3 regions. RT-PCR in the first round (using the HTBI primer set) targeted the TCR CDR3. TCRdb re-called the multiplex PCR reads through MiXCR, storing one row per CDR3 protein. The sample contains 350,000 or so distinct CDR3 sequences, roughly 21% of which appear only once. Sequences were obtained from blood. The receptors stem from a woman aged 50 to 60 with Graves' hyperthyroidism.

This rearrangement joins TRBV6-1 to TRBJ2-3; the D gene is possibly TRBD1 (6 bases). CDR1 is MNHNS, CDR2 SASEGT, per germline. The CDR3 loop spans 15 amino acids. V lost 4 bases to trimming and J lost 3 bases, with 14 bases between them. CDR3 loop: CASSVQGVGTDTQYF. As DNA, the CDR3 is TGTGCCAGCAGTGTACAGGGAGTGGGTACAGATACGCAGTATTTT.

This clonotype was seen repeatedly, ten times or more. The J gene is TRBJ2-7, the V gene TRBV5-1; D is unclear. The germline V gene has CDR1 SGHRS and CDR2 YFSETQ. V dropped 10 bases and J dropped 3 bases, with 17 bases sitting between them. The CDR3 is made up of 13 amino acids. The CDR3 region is CADTLRVFYEQYF. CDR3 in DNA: TGCGCCGACACCCTTCGGGTCTTCTACGAGCAGTACTTC.

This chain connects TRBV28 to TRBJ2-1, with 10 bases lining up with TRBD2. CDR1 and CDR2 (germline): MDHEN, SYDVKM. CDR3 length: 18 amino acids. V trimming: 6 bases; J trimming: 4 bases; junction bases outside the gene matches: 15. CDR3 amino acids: CASREPGLATLLYNEQFF. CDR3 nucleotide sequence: TGTGCCAGCAGGGAACCGGGACTAGCGACTCTCCTTTACAATGAGCAGTTCTTC. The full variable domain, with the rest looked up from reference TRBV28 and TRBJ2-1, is DVKVTQSSRYLVKRTGEKVFLECVQDMDHENMFWYRQDPGLGLRLIYFSYDVKMKEKGDIPEGYSVSREKKERFSLILESASTNQTSMYLCASREPGLATLLYNEQFFGPGTRLTVL.

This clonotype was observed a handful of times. CDR3 sequence (DNA): TGCAGTGCTGCTCCCCAGGGACGGATGAACACTGAAGCTTTCTTT. It is translated as CSAAPQGRMNTEAFF. The chain has TRBV20-1 and TRBJ1-1, with a tentative D call TRBD1 (5 bases). Trimming removed 5 bases from V and 0 bases from J, with 16 bases in between. This CDR3 has 15 residues. Germline V gene lookup returns CDR1 DFQATT and CDR2 SNEGSKA (reference sequence).

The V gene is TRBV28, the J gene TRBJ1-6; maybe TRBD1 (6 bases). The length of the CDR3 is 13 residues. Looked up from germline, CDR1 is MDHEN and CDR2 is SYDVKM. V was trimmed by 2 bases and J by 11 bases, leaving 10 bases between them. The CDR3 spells CASSLRGMAPLHF. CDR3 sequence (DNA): TGTGCCAGCAGTTTAAGGGGGATGGCACCCCTCCACTTT.

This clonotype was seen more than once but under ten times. CDR3 sequence: CSARDKGILTSGANVLTF. The CDR3 nucleotides read TGCAGTGCTAGAGATAAGGGGATTTTAACCTCTGGGGCCAACGTCCTGACTTTC. This chain connects TRBV20-1 to TRBJ2-6; perhaps TRBD1 as D (5 bases). V was pared by 0 bases and J by 0 bases, with 15 bases between. CDR3 size: 18 residues. The germline V gene encodes CDR1 DFQATT and CDR2 SNEGSKA (reference sequence).

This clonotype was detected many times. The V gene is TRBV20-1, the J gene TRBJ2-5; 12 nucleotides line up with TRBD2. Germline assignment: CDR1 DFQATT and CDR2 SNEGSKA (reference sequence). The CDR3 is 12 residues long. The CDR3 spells CSSRTSGKTQYF. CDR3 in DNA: TGCAGCTCGAGGACTAGCGGGAAGACCCAGTACTTC.

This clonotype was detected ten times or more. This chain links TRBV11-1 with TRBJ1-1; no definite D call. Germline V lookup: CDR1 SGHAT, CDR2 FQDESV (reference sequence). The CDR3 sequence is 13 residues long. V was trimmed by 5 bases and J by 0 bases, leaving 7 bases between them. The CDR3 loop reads CASSLKLNTEAFF. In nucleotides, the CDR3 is TGTGCCAGCAGCCTAAAGTTGAACACTGAAGCTTTCTTT.

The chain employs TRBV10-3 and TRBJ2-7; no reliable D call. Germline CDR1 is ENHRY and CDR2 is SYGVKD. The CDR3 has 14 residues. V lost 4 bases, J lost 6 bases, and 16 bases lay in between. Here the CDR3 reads CAISVDKVSREQYF. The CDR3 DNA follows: TGTGCCATCAGTGTAGACAAGGTGAGCCGCGAGCAGTACTTC.

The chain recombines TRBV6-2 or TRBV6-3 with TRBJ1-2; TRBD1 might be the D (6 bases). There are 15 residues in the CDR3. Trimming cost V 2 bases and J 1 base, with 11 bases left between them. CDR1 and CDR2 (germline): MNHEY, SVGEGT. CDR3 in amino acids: CASSYPTGRNYGYTF. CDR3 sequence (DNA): TGTGCCAGCAGTTACCCGACAGGCCGTAACTATGGCTACACCTTC.

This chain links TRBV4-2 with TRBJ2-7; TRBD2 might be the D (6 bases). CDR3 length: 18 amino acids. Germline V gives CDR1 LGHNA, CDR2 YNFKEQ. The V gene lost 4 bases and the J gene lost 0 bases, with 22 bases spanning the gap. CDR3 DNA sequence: TGTGCCAGCAGCCTAACACAAAATAGCGGAGGGATCTCCTACGAGCAGTACTTC. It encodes CASSLTQNSGGISYEQYF.

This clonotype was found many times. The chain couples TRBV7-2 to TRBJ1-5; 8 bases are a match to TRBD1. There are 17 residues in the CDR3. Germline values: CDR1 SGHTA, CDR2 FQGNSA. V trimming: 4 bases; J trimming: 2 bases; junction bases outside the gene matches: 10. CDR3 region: CASSSPSGTGRNQPQHF. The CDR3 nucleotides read TGTGCCAGCAGCTCCCCGTCCGGGACAGGCCGCAATCAGCCCCAGCATTTT.

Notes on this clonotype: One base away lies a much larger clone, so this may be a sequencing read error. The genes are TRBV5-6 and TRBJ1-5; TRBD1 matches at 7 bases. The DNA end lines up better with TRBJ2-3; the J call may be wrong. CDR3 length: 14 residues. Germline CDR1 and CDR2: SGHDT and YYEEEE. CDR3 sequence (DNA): TGTGCCAGCAGCCCGACAGGGCTGGATCAGCCCCAGTATTTT. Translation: CASSPTGLDQPQYF.

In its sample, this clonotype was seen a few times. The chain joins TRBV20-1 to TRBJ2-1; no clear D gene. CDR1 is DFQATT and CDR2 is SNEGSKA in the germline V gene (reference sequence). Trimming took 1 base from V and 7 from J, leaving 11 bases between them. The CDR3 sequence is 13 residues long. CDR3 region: CSARGEKWNEQFF. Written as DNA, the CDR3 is TGCAGTGCTAGAGGAGAGAAATGGAATGAGCAGTTCTTC.

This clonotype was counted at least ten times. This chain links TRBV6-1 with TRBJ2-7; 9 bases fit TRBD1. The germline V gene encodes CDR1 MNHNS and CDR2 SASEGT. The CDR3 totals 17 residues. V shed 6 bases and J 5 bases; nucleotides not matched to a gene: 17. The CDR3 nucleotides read TGTGCCAGCAGGCGGACAGGGGATGGCACCACGGGTGACGAGCAGTACTTC. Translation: CASRRTGDGTTGDEQYF.

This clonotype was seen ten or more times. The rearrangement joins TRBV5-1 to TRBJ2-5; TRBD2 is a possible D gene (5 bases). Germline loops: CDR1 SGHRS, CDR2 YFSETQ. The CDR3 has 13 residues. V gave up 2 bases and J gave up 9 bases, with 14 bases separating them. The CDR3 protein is CASSFEGASAQYF. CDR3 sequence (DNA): TGCGCCAGCAGCTTCGAGGGCGCGAGCGCCCAGTACTTC.

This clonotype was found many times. The CDR3 sequence: CASSTGQPSYEQYF. CDR3 nucleotide sequence: TGTGCCAGCAGTACGGGACAGCCCTCCTACGAGCAGTACTTC. The chain joins TRBV12-3 or TRBV12-4 to TRBJ2-7; TRBD1 aligns across 7 bases. V was clipped by 5 bases and J by 0 bases; unmatched bases: 4. The CDR3 is 14 amino acids.

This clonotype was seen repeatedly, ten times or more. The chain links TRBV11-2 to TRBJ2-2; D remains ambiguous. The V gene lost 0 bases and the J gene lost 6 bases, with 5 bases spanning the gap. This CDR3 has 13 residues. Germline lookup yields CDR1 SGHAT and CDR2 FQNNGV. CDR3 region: CASSLDRAGELFF. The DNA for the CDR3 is TGTGCCAGCAGCTTAGATCGCGCCGGGGAGCTGTTTTTT.

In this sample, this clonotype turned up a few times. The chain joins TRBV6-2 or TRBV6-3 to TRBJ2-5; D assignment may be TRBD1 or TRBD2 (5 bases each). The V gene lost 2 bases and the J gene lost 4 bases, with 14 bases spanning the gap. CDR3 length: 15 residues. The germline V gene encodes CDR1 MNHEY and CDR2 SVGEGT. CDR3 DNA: TGTGCCAGCAGTTACGAGGGGAGATCAGGAGAGACCCAGTACTTC. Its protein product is CASSYEGRSGETQYF.

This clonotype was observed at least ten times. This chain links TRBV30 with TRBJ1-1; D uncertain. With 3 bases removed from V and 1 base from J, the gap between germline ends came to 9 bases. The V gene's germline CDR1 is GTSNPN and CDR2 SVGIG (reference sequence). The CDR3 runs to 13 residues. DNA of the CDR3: TGTGCCTGGAGAAGGGAGAGGAACACTGAAGCTTTCTTT. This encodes CAWRRERNTEAFF.

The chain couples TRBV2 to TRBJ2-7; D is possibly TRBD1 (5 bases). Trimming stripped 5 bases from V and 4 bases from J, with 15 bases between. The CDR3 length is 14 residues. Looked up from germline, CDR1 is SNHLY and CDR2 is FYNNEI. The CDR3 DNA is TGTGCCAGCAGTCCCACCACGACAGAGTACGAGCAGTACTTC. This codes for CASSPTTTEYEQYF.

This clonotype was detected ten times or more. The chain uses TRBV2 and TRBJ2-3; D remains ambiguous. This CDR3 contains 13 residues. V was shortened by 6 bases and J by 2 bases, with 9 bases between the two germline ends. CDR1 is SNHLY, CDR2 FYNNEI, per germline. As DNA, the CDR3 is TGTGCCAGCAGCGGGCCATTCACAGATACGCAGTATTTT. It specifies CASSGPFTDTQYF.

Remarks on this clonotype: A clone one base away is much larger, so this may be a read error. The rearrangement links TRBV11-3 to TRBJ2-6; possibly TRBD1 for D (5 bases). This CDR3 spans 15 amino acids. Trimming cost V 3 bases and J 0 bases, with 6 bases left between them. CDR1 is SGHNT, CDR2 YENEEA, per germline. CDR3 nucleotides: TGTGCCAGCAGCTTCGACAGCTCTGGGGCCAACGTCCTGACTTTC. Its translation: CASSFDSSGANVLTF.

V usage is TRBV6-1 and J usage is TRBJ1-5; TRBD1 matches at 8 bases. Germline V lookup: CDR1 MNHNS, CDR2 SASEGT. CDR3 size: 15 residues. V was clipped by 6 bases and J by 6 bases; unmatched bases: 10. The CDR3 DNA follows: TGTGCCAGCAGGGATGGACAGGGTGGGGGTCAGCCCCAGCATTTT. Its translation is CASRDGQGGGQPQHF.

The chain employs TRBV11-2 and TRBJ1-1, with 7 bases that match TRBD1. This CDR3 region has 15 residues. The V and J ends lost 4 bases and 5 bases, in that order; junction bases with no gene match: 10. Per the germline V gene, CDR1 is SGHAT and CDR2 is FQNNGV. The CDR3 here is CASSSGRGDRTEAFF. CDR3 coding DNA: TGTGCCAGCAGCTCCGGAAGGGGGGACAGAACTGAAGCTTTCTTT.

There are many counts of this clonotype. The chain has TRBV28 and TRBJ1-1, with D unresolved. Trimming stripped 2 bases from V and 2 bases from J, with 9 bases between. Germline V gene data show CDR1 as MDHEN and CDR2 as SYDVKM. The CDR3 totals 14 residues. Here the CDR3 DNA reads TGTGCCAGCAGTTTAAGTAATCAAAACACTGAAGCTTTCTTT. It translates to CASSLSNQNTEAFF. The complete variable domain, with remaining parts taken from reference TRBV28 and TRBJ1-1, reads DVKVTQSSRYLVKRTGEKVFLECVQDMDHENMFWYRQDPGLGLRLIYFSYDVKMKEKGDIPEGYSVSREKKERFSLILESASTNQTSMYLCASSLSNQNTEAFFGQGTRLTVV.